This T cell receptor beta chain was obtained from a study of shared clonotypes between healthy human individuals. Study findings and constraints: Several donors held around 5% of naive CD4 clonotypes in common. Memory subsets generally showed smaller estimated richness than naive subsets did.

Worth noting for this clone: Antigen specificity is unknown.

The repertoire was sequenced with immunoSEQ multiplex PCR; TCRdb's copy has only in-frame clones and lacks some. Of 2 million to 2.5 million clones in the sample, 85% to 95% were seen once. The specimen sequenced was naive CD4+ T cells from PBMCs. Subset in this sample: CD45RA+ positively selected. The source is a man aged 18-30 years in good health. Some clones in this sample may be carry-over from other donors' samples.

In DNA, the CDR3 is TGTGCCAGCAGCCAAGATCAGGGACAGCCCCAGCATTTT. Its translation is CASSQDQGQPQHF. The chain has TRBV4-2 and TRBJ1-5; D might be TRBD1 (5 bases). Germline CDR1 LGHNA, CDR2 YNFKEQ. CDR3 size: 13 residues. Trimming left V 0 bases short and J 7 bases short, with 7 bases between.